Listed below are T cell receptor beta chains from one sample, sequenced in a study of blood T cell repertoires in COVID-19. The method was immunoSEQ multiplex PCR; TCRdb's version includes in-frame clones alone and lacks a portion of them. The sample has 110,000 to 150,000 clones, approximately 90% seen once. The sequencing input was PBMCs or T cells enriched from blood (not recorded which). The receptors were gathered from a man between 45 and 60 years old who had recovered from COVID-19. The CDR3 runs from the conserved cysteine through the conserved F or W. The D gene is left open where the match is weak. Some rows mark clone size as missing; the rest say once, few, many or name a class of expanded clone.

clone_size j_call v_call d_call cdr3_nt cdr3_aa
. TRBJ2-1 TRBV28 . TGTGCCAGCAGTCGCGGAGGGGGGGAGGCATACAATGAGCAGTTCTTC CASSRGGGEAYNEQFF
. TRBJ1-1 TRBV6-2/TRBV6-3 TRBD1 TGTGCCAGCAGTCACCGACAGGGGGCAAACACTGAAGCTTTCTTT CASSHRQGANTEAFF
. TRBJ2-1 TRBV4-1 TRBD2 TGCGCCAGCAGCCAGGGACTAACGAGCTCCTACAATGAGCAGTTCTTC CASSQGLTSSYNEQFF
. TRBJ2-7 TRBV28 TRBD1 TGTGCCAGCACAGGGGGCCGCTACGAGCAGTACTTC CASTGGRYEQYF
. TRBJ2-7 TRBV15 TRBD1 TGTGCCACCAGCAGAGGTCGGACAGGGGGGTCCTACGAGCAGTACTTC CATSRGRTGGSYEQYF
. TRBJ2-2 TRBV9 . TGTGCCAGCAGCGCGCGTTCCCCTAACACCGGGGAGCTGTTTTTT CASSARSPNTGELFF
. TRBJ2-7 TRBV5-4 . TGTGCCAGCAGCTTTGTAGGGGCAGACGAGCAGTACTTC CASSFVGADEQYF
. TRBJ2-2 TRBV15 TRBD2 TGTGCCACCAGCAAGGGACTACCTCCCGGGGAGCTGTTTTTT CATSKGLPPGELFF
. TRBJ2-1 TRBV7-9 . TGTGCCAGCAGCTTGGGGACTGGTAGCTCCTACAATGAGCAGTTCTTC CASSLGTGSSYNEQFF
once TRBJ1-1 TRBV18 . TGTGCCAGCTCCCAAGACACAGGTTTGTACACTGAAGCTTTCTTT CASSQDTGLYTEAFF
. TRBJ1-5 TRBV28 . TGTGCCAGCACCCCGCCAGGGGATCAGCCCCAGCATTTT CASTPPGDQPQHF
once TRBJ2-1 TRBV9 TRBD2 TGTGCCAGCAGCCCAGAGGGACTAGCAAGAAATGAGCAGTTCTTC CASSPEGLARNEQFF
many TRBJ2-7 TRBV6-5 . TGTGCCAGCAGGGATAGAGGGCGCTACGAGCAGTACTTC CASRDRGRYEQYF
. TRBJ2-1 TRBV4-3 TRBD1 TGCGCCAGCAGCCAAGGAAAAAACTCCGGGACAGGGAAGTTGAATGAGCAGTTCTTC CASSQGKNSGTGKLNEQFF
. TRBJ1-3 TRBV19 . TGTGCCAGTAGTTCGCCAGGCAAACCCGTCTCTGGAAACACCATATATTTT CASSSPGKPVSGNTIYF
few TRBJ1-2 TRBV28 . TGTGCCAGCAGGCTCGGGGCGGGGTATGGCTACACCTTC CASRLGAGYGYTF
. TRBJ2-7 TRBV6-6 TRBD2 TGTGCCAGCAGTGGGGGGACTAGCGTCTACGAGCAGTACTTC CASSGGTSVYEQYF
. TRBJ2-7 TRBV7-9 TRBD1 TGTGCCAGCAGCCCTCCGGGCAGGGGGATCCACGAGCAGTACTTC CASSPPGRGIHEQYF
. TRBJ2-1 TRBV6-5 . TGTGCCAGCAGCACGGGGAGCTCCTACAATGAGCAGTTCTTC CASSTGSSYNEQFF
. TRBJ1-1 TRBV5-1 . TGCGCCAGCAGCTTGTACTCAGGGTCCACCACTGAAGCTTTCTTT CASSLYSGSTTEAFF